This T cell receptor beta chain stems from a study of blood T cells in healthy people across ages. Next came a second PCR, run for roughly 6 to 11 cycles, which used a sample-barcoded 5' primer along with a J-beta primer mix. TCRdb fed the 5' RACE reads into MiXCR, producing one record per CDR3 protein. This table has hundreds of thousands of distinct CDR3 sequences, around 27% appearing once. V lost 4 bases, J lost 4 bases, and 13 bases lay in between. There are 14 residues in the CDR3. Germline CDR1 is SGHDT and CDR2 is YYEEEE. Researchers isolated at least 7 million PBMCs per sample. Per sample, no less than 5 micrograms of total RNA were extracted. This clonotype was recorded a few times. Separately, the same data were catalogued under a study of T cells of mothers and their children.

Sequencing was carried out using blood. The chain links TRBV5-6 to TRBJ2-3; no reliable D call. This clonotype originated in a boy younger than 10 in good health. The CDR3 here is CASSLSPSPDTQYF. The CDR3, as DNA: TGTGCCAGCAGCCTGTCCCCCTCTCCAGATACGCAGTATTTT. Complete variable domain (other parts from reference TRBV5-6 and TRBJ2-3): DAGVTQSPTHLIKTRGQQVTLRCSPKSGHDTVSWYQQALGQGPQFIFQYYEEEERQRGNFPDRFSGHQFPNYSSELNVNALLLGDSALYLCASSLSPSPDTQYFGPGTRLTVL.